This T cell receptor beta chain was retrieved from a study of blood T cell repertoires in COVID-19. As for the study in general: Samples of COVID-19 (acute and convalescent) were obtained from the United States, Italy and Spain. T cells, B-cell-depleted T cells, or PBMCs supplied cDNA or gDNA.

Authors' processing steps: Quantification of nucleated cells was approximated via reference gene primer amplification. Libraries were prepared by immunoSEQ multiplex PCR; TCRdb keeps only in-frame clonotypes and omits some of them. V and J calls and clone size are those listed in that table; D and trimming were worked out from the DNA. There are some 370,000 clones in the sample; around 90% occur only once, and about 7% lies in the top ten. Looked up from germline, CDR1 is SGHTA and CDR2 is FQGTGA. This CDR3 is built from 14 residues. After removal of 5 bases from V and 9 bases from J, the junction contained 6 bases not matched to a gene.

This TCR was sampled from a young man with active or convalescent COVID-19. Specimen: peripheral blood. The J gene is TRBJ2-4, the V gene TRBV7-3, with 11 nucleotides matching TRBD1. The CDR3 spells CASSPGTGGLIQYF. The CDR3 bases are TGTGCCAGCAGCCCCGGGACAGGGGGACTCATTCAGTACTTC.